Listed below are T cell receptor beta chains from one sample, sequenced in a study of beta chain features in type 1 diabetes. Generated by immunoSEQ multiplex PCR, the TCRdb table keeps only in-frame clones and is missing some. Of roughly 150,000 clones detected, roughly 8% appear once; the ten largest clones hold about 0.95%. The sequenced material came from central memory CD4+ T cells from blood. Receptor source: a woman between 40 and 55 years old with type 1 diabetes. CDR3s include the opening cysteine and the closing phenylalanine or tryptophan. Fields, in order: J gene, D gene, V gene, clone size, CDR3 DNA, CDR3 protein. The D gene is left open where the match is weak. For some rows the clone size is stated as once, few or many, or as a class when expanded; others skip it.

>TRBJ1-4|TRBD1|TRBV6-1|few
TGTGCCAGCAGTGAGGACAGGGCCCAAAAACTGTTTTTT
CASSEDRAQKLFF
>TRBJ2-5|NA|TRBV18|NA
TGTGCCAGCTCGCGGGACGAACAAGAGACCCAGTACTTC
CASSRDEQETQYF
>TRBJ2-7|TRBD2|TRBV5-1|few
TGCGCCAGCAGCCCCTCGGGGGGGGGAGCCTACGAGCAGTACTTC
CASSPSGGGAYEQYF
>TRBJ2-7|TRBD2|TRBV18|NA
TGTGCCAGCTCACTCGGACTAGCGGGAGGGAAGGAGCAGTACTTC
CASSLGLAGGKEQYF
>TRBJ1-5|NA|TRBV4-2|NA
TGTGCCAGCAGCCAAGGGACTGAAGGCAATCAGCCCCAGCATTTT
CASSQGTEGNQPQHF
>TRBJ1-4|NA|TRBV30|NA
TGTGCCTGGTCAAGCGGGAGTGAGAATGAAAAACTGTTTTTT
CAWSSGSENEKLFF
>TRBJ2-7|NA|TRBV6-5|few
TGTGCCAGCAGTTACTCCTACCTGAGCTCCTACGAGCAGTACTTC
CASSYSYLSSYEQYF
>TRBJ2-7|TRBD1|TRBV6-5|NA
TGTGCCAGCACCAAGACAGGGTCCTACGAGCAGTACTTC
CASTKTGSYEQYF
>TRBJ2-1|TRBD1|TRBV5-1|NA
TGCGCCAGCAGCTCCCTTGGAGGGACAGGGTACGGTGAGCAGTTCTTC
CASSSLGGTGYGEQFF
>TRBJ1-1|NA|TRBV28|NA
TGTGCCAGCAAGTTACAGGACACTGAAGCTTTCTTT
CASKLQDTEAFF
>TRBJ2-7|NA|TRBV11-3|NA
TGTGCCAGCAGCTTAGAATCGCCAGGGGTAACCTACGAGCAGTACTTC
CASSLESPGVTYEQYF
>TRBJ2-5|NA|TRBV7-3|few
TGTGCCAGCGCGAACAGTCCTCAAGAGACCCAGTACTTC
CASANSPQETQYF
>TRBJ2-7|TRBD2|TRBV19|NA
TGTGCCAGTAGCCCTCGACCCGGGACTAGCAGTTCCTACGAGCAGTACTTC
CASSPRPGTSSSYEQYF
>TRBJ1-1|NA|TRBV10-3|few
TGTGCCATCAGTGGGCACAACACCGGGGCTGAAGCTTTCTTT
CAISGHNTGAEAFF
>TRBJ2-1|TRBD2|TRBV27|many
TGTGCCAGCAGTTCGGCCCTAGCGGGTGGTTACAATGAGCAGTTCTTC
CASSSALAGGYNEQFF
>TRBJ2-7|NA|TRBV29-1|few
TGCAGCGGGGGAGGGGGTGGCTACGAGCAGTACTTC
CSGGGGGYEQYF
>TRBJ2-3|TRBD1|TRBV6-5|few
TGTGCCAGCAGTTCGGAGGGACAGGGGGACACAGATACGCAGTATTTT
CASSSEGQGDTDTQYF
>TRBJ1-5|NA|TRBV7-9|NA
TGTGCCAGCAGCGACAACCCCGGCCAGGGGACTCAGCCCCAGCATTTT
CASSDNPGQGTQPQHF
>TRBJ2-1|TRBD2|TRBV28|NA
TGTGCCAGCAATAGCGGGATCAATGAGCAGTTCTTC
CASNSGINEQFF
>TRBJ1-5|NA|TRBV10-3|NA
TGTGCCATCAGTGAGTCGTCGGGGGGCAATCAGCCCCAGCATTTT
CAISESSGGNQPQHF
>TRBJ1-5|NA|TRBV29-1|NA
TGCAGCGTAAGCCGGGACACCAATCAGCCCCAGCATTTT
CSVSRDTNQPQHF
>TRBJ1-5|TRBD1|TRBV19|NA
TGTGCCAGTAGGTCCTGGGACAGGGGGAACGATCAGCCCCAGCATTTT
CASRSWDRGNDQPQHF
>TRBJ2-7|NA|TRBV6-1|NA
TGTGCCAGCAGTGAGTTAAACTACGAGCAGTACTTC
CASSELNYEQYF
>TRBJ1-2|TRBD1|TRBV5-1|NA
TGCGCCAGCAGCTTGGTAGGACAGGGGGACTCTGGCTACACCTTC
CASSLVGQGDSGYTF
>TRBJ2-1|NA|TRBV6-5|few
TGTGCCAGCAGTTACAGGGGGACGGACTACAATGAGCAGTTCTTC
CASSYRGTDYNEQFF
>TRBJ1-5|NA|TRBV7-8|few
TGTGCCAGCAGCCCCGGCTCCAGGGGCAATCAGCCCCAGCATTTT
CASSPGSRGNQPQHF
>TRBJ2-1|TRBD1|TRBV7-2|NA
TGTGCCAGCAGCTTCGACGGACAGGGACATGAGCAGTTCTTC
CASSFDGQGHEQFF
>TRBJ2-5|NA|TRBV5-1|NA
TGCGCCAGCAGCTTGACTTTGACAGTTATGGCAAAAGAGACCCAGTACTTC
CASSLTLTVMAKETQYF
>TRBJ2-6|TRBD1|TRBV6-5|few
TGTGCCAGCAGTTTGACAGGGTGGGCTGGGGCCAACGTCCTGACTTTC
CASSLTGWAGANVLTF
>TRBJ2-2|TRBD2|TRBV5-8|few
TGTGCCAGCACCATGTTCGGGTTTGGCGGGAGGCCCACCGGGGAGCTGTTTTTT
CASTMFGFGGRPTGELFF
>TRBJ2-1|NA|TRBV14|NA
TGTGCCAGCAGCCGTAGGGCGGGAAGCGTAAATGAGCAGTTCTTC
CASSRRAGSVNEQFF
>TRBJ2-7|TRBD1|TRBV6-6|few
TGTGCCAGCAGTTACGGACAGGGGGCTCCGGGGCACTTC
CASSYGQGAPGHF
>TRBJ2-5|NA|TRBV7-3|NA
TGTGCTAGCAGCTTGGGGCCAGCCCAAGAGACCCAGTACTTC
CASSLGPAQETQYF
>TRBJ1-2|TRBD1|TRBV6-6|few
TGTGCCAGCAGGCCGGGACAGGGGACGTTCACCTTC
CASRPGQGTFTF
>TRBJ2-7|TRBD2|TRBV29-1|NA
TGCAGCGCCACGTCGGGAGGGGGAAGGCCTTCCTACGAGCAGTACTTC
CSATSGGGRPSYEQYF
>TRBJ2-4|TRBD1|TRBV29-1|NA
TGCAGCGTTGGGGGACAGGGGATAAAGGGCATTCAGTACTTC
CSVGGQGIKGIQYF
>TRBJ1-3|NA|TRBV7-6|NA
TGTGCCAGCAGCTCTCCTAGGACAGCCTCTGGAAACACCATATATTTT
CASSSPRTASGNTIYF
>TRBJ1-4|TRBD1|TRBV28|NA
TGTGCCAGCAGTGCAGGGGGATCCGGTAATGAAAAACTGTTTTTT
CASSAGGSGNEKLFF
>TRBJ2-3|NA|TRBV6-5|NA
TGTGCCAGCAGGCCCCTCGGGGGGCGATCAGATACGCAGTATTTT
CASRPLGGRSDTQYF
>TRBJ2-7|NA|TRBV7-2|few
TGTGCCAGCAGCTTAGACGGCGGTCCCTACGAGCAGTACTTC
CASSLDGGPYEQYF
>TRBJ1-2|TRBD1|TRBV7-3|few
TGTGCCAGCAGCCCTGGACAGGGTGGCTATGGCTACACCTTC
CASSPGQGGYGYTF
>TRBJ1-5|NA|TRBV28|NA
TGTGCCGGCGGAGGGGAGCCCCAGCATTTT
CAGGGEPQHF
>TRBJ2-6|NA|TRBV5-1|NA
TGCGCCAGCAGCTACAGGGCCCCCGGGGCCAACGTCCTGACTTTC
CASSYRAPGANVLTF
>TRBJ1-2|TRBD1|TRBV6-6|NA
TGTGCCAGCAACAGACAGGGTGGTGGCTACACCTTC
CASNRQGGGYTF
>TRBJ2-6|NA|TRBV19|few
TGTGCCAGTAGTTTGCAGGCTCCCTCTGGGGCCAACGTCCTGACTTTC
CASSLQAPSGANVLTF
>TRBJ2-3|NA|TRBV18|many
TGTGCCAGCTCACCAGGTAGCCACACAGATACGCAGTATTTT
CASSPGSHTDTQYF